Listed here is a single TCR beta chain. This record comes from a study of blood T cell repertoires in COVID-19. The wider study: From the United States, Italy and Spain came samples of acute and convalescent COVID-19. T cells, B-cell-depleted T cells, or PBMCs supplied cDNA or gDNA.

Original processing methods: From reference gene primer amplification, estimates of nucleated cell counts were derived. Sequencing used immunoSEQ multiplex PCR; TCRdb keeps in-frame clones, though not all of them. That table supplies the V and J calls and clone size; D and trimming were determined from the DNA. The data contain some 350,000 clones, approximately 91% of them singletons. During active infection, Seattle patients enrolled and were then monitored through disease. Germline trimming cut 0 bases from V and 8 bases from J; bases unmatched to any gene: 21. In germline, CDR1 is LGHNA, CDR2 YSLEER. The CDR3 has 20 amino acids.

Sequenced sample: peripheral blood. The V call is TRBV4-3, the J call TRBJ1-4; 7 bases are shared with TRBD1. The sequence was collected from a woman aged 70-85 years with COVID-19, enrolled during active disease. CDR3 nucleotide sequence: TGCGCCAGCAGCCAAGACTGGGGCTTGAGTCAGGGGGTTCACGGAGAAAAACTGTTTTTT. The encoded protein is CASSQDWGLSQGVHGEKLFF.